These T cell receptor beta chains were read from a single sample in a study of OX40 agonist ivuxolimab in advanced cancers. Profiling relied on immunoSEQ multiplex PCR, and the TCRdb table lists in-frame clones only, not all of them. Here the sample spans some 100,000 clones, around 84% being singletons. This specimen consisted of CD4+ or CD8+ T cells sorted from blood, obtained in a trial of the OX40 agonist ivuxolimab. Receptors originate from an adult with an advanced solid tumor such as melanoma, head and neck, liver or kidney cancer. Both conserved end residues are trimmed from each CDR3. A D gene is named only where the DNA matches it firmly.

TRBV9,TRBJ1-4,-,ASSGLPGTNEKLF
TRBV27,TRBJ1-2,-,ASRGGLQGNYGYT
TRBV7-2,TRBJ2-5,-,ASSPSGSGETQY
TRBV28,TRBJ1-2,-,ASSRAGVYGYT
TRBV28,TRBJ2-7,TRBD2,ASSSGGAGLYEQY
TRBV27,TRBJ2-3,TRBD2,ASSPGRLPDTQY
TRBV23-1,TRBJ1-1,-,ASSQPPGQGHLNTEAF
TRBV7-3,TRBJ2-1,-,ASSPGHNNEQF
TRBV13,TRBJ2-5,TRBD2,ASSYKGLAGEARLSWETQY
TRBV5-1,TRBJ2-7,-,ASSLAQDPYEQY
TRBV27,TRBJ1-4,TRBD1,ASKRGQNEKLF
TRBV5-4,TRBJ2-3,-,ATSADLRRTDTQY
TRBV6-1,TRBJ2-2,-,ASHKVEGGELF
TRBV5-1,TRBJ2-3,-,ASSLGPSGTDTQY
TRBV29-1,TRBJ1-3,-,SVDFGYGNTIY
TRBV11-2,TRBJ2-3,-,ASSQGLPGQRITDTQY
TRBV6-5,TRBJ1-6,-,ASWGGRDNSPLH
TRBV5-1,TRBJ1-1,TRBD1,ASSFAGTGTEAF